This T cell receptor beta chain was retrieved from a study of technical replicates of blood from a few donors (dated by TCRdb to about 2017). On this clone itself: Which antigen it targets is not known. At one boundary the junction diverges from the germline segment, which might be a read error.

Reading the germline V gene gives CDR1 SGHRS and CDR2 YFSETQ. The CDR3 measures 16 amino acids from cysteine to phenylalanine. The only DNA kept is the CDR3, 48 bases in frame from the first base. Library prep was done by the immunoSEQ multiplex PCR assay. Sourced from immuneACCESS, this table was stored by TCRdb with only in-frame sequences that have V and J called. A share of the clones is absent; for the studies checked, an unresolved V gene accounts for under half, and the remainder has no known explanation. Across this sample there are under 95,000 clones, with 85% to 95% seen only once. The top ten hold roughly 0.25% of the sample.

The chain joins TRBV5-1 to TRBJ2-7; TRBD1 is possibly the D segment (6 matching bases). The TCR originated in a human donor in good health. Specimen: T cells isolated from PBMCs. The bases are TGCGCCAGCAACTTGGCCCCGGGACAAGGCATGTTCGAGCAGTACTTC. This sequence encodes CASNLAPGQGMFEQYF. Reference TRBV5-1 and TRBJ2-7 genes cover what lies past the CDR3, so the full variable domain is KAGVTQTPRYLIKTRGQQVTLSCSPISGHRSVSWYQQTPGQGLQFLFEYFSETQRNKGNFPGRFSGRQFSNSRSEMNVSTLELGDSALYLCASNLAPGQGMFEQYFGPGTRLTVT.